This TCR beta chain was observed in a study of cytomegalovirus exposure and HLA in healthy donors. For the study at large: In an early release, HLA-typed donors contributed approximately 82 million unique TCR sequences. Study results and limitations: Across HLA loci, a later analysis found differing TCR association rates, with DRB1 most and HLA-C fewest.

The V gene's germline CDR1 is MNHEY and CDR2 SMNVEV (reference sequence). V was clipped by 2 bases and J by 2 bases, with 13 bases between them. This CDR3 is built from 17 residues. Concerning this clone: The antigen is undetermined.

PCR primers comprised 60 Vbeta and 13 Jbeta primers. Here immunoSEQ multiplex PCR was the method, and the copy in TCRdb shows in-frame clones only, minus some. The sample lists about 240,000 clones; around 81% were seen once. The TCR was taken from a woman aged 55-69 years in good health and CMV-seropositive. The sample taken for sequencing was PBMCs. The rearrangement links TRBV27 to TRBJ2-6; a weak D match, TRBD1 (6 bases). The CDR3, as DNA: TGTGCCAGCAGTTTAGCCCCACAGGGAACTGGGGCCAACGTCCTGACTTTC. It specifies CASSLAPQGTGANVLTF.